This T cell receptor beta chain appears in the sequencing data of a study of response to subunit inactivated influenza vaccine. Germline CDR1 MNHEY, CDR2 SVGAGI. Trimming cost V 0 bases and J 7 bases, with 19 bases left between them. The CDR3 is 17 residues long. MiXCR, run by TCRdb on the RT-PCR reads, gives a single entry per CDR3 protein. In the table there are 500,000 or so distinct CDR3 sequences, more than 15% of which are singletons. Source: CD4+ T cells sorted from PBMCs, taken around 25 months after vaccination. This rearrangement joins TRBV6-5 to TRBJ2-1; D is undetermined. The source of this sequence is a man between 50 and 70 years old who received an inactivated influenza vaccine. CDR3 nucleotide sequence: TGTGCCAGCAGTTACTCAATCCCGGACCGACCTCGGAATGAGCAGTTCTTC. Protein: CASSYSIPDRPRNEQFF.